The 9 T cell receptor beta chains reported below all come from one sample, sequenced in a study of shared clonotypes between healthy human individuals. Repertoires were generated with immunoSEQ multiplex PCR, while TCRdb's copy carries only in-frame clones and drops some. Of over 2 million clones in the sample, 92% were seen once. The sequencing input was naive CD4+ T cells from PBMCs. This sample's subset: CD45RA+ positively selected. The source is a young man in good health. Some clones in this sample may be carry-over from other donors' samples.

The chain recombines TRBV30 with TRBJ1-2, with D perhaps matching TRBD1 (5 bases). The V and J ends lost 1 base and 8 bases respectively, with 8 bases between them. This CDR3 region has 11 residues. Germline values: CDR1 GTSNPN, CDR2 SVGIG (reference sequence). The CDR3 reads CAWSAGEGYTF. CDR3 in DNA: TGTGCCTGGAGTGCGGGGGAGGGCTACACCTTC.

The rearrangement uses TRBV4-2 and TRBJ2-7; D may be TRBD2 (6 bases). CDR1 is LGHNA, CDR2 YNFKEQ, per germline. Trimming removed 1 base at V and 4 bases at J, with 14 bases between. The CDR3 extends over 15 amino acids. CDR3 DNA: TGTGCCAGCAGCCAAGTGGACGGGAGAGGGTACGAGCAGTACTTC. Translating it yields CASSQVDGRGYEQYF.

The chain's CDR3 is CASSLDTRGINEQFF. CDR3 sequence (DNA): TGTGCCAGCAGCCTGGACACCCGGGGGATCAATGAGCAGTTCTTC. The chain couples TRBV5-4 to TRBJ2-1; the D gene is possibly TRBD2 (6 bases). The V end lost 4 bases, the J end lost 6 bases, and 17 bases lay between the germline ends. This CDR3 region has 15 residues. Germline lookup yields CDR1 SGHNT and CDR2 YYREEE (reference sequence). Combining the CDR3 with reference TRBV5-4 and TRBJ2-1 gives the whole variable domain ETGVTQSPTHLIKTRGQQVTLRCSSQSGHNTVSWYQQALGQGPQFIFQYYREEENGRGNFPPRFSGLQFPNYSSELNVNALELDDSALYLCASSLDTRGINEQFFGPGTRLTVL.

V gene TRBV7-2 combines with J gene TRBJ2-3; D perhaps matches TRBD1 (5 bases). Germline V gene sequence: CDR1 SGHTA, CDR2 FQGNSA. The CDR3 contains 15 residues. V gave up 4 bases and J gave up 5 bases, with 16 bases separating them. CDR3 DNA sequence: TGTGCCAGCAGCTCCCCGGCAGGGTTGTTAGATACGCAGTATTTT. The encoded protein is CASSSPAGLLDTQYF.

The J gene is TRBJ1-1, the V gene TRBV27; D is unresolved. The CDR3 is 14 residues long. CDR1 is MNHEY and CDR2 is SMNVEV in the germline V gene (reference sequence). The V end was cut by 3 bases, the J end by 4 bases, with 12 bases between. The CDR3 bases are TGTGCCAGCAGTTTTTCCCCGGGTGGCACTGAAGCTTTCTTT. This codes for CASSFSPGGTEAFF.

This chain uses TRBV6-5 with TRBJ2-1; the match to TRBD2 covers 7 bases. Losses at the gene ends were 6 bases for V and 6 bases for J; bases not matched to a gene: 5. In germline, CDR1 is MNHEY, CDR2 SVGAGI. The CDR3 covers 13 residues. CDR3 bases: TGTGCCAGCAGGACTAGCCGACGCAATGAGCAGTTCTTC. Translation gives CASRTSRRNEQFF.

V and J are TRBV28 and TRBJ2-2; no definite D call. Looked up from germline, CDR1 is MDHEN and CDR2 is SYDVKM. V was trimmed by 6 bases and J by 6 bases, leaving 11 bases between them. CDR3 length equals 13 residues. The CDR3 spells CASSVISAGELFF. The CDR3 DNA is TGTGCCAGCAGCGTAATCTCGGCCGGGGAGCTGTTTTTT.

This clone was seen only once. J is TRBJ2-4 and V is TRBV19; 9 bases are shared with TRBD1. The CDR3 covers 17 residues. Germline V CDR1 and CDR2: LNHDA, SQIVND (reference sequence). V lost 3 bases to trimming and J lost 1 base; unmatched junction nucleotides: 7. CDR3 sequence reads: CASSIKGQGNAKNIQYF. In DNA form, the CDR3 reads TGTGCCAGTAGTATTAAGGGACAGGGTAATGCCAAAAACATTCAGTACTTC.

This chain joins TRBV18 and TRBJ1-2, with 9 positions matching TRBD1. The V segment lost 3 bases and the J segment 2 bases; nucleotides outside the gene matches: 7. Per the germline V gene, CDR1 is KGHSH and CDR2 is LQKENI. This CDR3 is built from 16 residues. The CDR3 region has the DNA TGTGCCAGCTCACCGGTTACCGGGACAGGGAACTATGGCTACACCTTC. Encoded protein: CASSPVTGTGNYGYTF. Full variable domain (missing parts from reference TRBV18 and TRBJ1-2): NAGVMQNPRHLVRRRGQEARLRCSPMKGHSHVYWYRQLPEEGLKFMVYLQKENIIDESGMPKERFSAEFPKEGPSILRIQQVVRGDSAAYFCASSPVTGTGNYGYTFGSGTRLTVV.